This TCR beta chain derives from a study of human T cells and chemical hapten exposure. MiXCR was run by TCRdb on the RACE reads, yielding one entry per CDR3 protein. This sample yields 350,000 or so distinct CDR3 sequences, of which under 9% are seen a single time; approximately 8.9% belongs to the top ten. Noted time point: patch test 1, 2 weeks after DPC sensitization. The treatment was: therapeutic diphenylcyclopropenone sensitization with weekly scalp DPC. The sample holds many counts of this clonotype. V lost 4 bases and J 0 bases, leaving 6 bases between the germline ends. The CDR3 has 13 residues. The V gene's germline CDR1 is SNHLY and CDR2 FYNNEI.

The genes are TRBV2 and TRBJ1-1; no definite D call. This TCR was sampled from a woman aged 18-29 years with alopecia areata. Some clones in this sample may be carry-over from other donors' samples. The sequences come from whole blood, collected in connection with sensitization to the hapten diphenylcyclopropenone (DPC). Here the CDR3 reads CASSVDLNTEAFF. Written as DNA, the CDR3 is TGTGCCAGCAGTGTTGACCTGAACACTGAAGCTTTCTTT. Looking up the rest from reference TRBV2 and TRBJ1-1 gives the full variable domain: EPEVTQTPSHQVTQMGQEVILRCVPISNHLYFYWYRQILGQKVEFLVSFYNNEISEKSEIFDDQFSVERPDGSNFTLKIRSTKLEDSAMYFCASSVDLNTEAFFGQGTRLTVV.